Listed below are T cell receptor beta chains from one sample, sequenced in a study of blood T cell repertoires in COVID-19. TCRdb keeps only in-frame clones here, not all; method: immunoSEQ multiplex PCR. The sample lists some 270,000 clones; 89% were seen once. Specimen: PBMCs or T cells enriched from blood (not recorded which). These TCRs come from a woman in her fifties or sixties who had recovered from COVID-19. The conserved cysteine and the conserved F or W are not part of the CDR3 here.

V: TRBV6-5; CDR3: ASTKTGSGNTIY
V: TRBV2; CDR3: ASRFDRTGVKNIQY
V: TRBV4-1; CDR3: ASSQQQVQETQY
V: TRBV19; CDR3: ASSARTEAEKLF
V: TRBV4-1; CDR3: ASSLLEGNYGYT
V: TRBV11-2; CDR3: ASSSYSNQPQH
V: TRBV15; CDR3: ATSRDQLVTSTDTQY
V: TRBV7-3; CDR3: ASSLGGRGHTDTQY
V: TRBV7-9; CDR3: ASSLAGRADTEAF
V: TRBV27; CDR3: ASSQVRGAYEKLF
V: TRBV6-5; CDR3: ASSYSLEPQNQPQH
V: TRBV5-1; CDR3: ACEGGSGANVLT
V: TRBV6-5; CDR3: ASSRERDYTYEQY
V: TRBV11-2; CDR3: ASSLATGTGWGEQY
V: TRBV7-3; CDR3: ASSLGGTGGPQY
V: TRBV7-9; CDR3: ASSFWAGGQETQY
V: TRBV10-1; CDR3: ASSDGTGGTEAF
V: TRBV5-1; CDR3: ASSLSGGYTDTQY
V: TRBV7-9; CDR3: ASSRFEGDYGYT
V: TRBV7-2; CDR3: ASSLLGQGSSPLH
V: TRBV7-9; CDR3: ASSGQGYYGYT
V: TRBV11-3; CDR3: ASSRGTVNTGELF
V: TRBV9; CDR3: ASSTEQGAKSTNTEAF
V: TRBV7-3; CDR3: ASSPQPPGTGGSEQY
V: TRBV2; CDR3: ASPGTANYGYT
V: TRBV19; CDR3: ASSSTGGAGNQPQH
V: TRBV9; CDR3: ASSVDHSNQPQH
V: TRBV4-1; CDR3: ASSQGLAVSNTGELF
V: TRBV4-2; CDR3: ASSHSQQDRDENEQF
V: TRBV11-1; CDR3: ASSSGRDLSTEAF
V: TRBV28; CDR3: ASSLETTEAF
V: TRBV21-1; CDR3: PECGTKYNEQF
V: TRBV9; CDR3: ASTQLRGGGNFYTQY
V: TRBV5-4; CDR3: AWGVAGLQETQY
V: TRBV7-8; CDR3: ASSLNYDYEQY
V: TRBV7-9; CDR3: ASSLGVTGREQY
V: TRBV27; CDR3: ASSSQDNRYEQY
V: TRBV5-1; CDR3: ASSLEGGYQPQH
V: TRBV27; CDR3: ASSEKQTMNTEAF
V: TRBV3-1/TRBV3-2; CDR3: ASSHSLAGRRETQY